This T cell receptor (beta chain) emerged from a study of blood T cell repertoires in COVID-19. Across the study: Some COVID-19 samples were acute and others convalescent; all came from the United States, Italy and Spain.

Sequencing used immunoSEQ multiplex PCR; TCRdb keeps in-frame clones, though not all of them. The repertoire has roughly 100,000 clones, approximately 84% of them found once; the top ten carry 14%. This sequence originates from a woman aged 55-70 years with acute or convalescent COVID-19. The sequenced sample consisted of peripheral blood.

The CDR3 protein is CASNQGEKLFF. The CDR3 nucleotides are TGTGCCAGCAATCAGGGGGAAAAACTGTTTTTT. The V call is TRBV2, the J call TRBJ1-4; a weak D match, TRBD1 (6 bases). The V gene lost 7 bases and the J gene lost 8 bases, with 8 bases spanning the gap. The germline CDR1 and CDR2 sequences are SNHLY and FYNNEI. This CDR3 spans 11 amino acids.